The 3 T cell receptor beta chains below all came from one sample that was sequenced in a study of regulatory T cells in long-lasting Graves disease. This sample's time point: newly diagnosed GD, antithyroid drugs for less than 3 months. The TCR library used RNA extracted from PBMCs. In building TCR beta libraries, iRepertoire HTBI primers were used together with Arm-PCR of CDR3 regions. TCRdb re-called the multiplex PCR reads with MiXCR, one entry per CDR3 protein. The table has 400,000 to 500,000 distinct CDR3 sequences, 15% seen once. These data were also filed under a second study, of T cells in Graves' hyperthyroidism and ophthalmopathy.

This sample comprised peripheral blood mononuclear cells (PBMCs), obtained at new diagnosis, from a patient treated with antithyroid drugs. The receptors were sampled from a woman aged 25 to 39 with Graves disease.

This clonotype was counted at least ten times. The chain has TRBV6-1 and TRBJ1-4; 9 bases align to TRBD1. Germline CDR1 reads MNHNS; CDR2 reads SASEGT. V shed 0 bases, J shed 6 bases, and the junction held 8 bases outside the gene matches. The CDR3 length is 17 residues. This chain's CDR3 is CASSEAGTGRRDEKLFF. CDR3 bases: TGTGCCAGCAGTGAAGCCGGGACAGGGAGACGTGATGAAAAACTGTTTTTT.

The table lists this clonotype with many counts. One end of the junction varies from germline; a read error may be responsible. The chain couples TRBV12-3 or TRBV12-4 to TRBJ2-1; D uncertain. CDR3 length: 15 residues. The CDR3 sequence: CASSHPLSSYNEQFF. CDR3 nucleotides: TGCGCCAGCAGCCACCCGTTGAGCTCCTACAATGAGCAGTTCTTC.

The chain links TRBV20-1 to TRBJ2-1; weak D call: TRBD1 (5 bases). V shed 1 base and J shed 0 bases, with 10 bases lying between them. The CDR3 is 15 amino acids. From germline, CDR1 is DFQATT and CDR2 SNEGSKA (reference sequence). The CDR3 sequence is CSARVGQISYNEQFF. Written as DNA, the CDR3 is TGCAGTGCTAGAGTGGGGCAGATCTCCTACAATGAGCAGTTCTTC.